A selection of T cell receptor beta chains follows, all from one sample in a study of vaccination effects on CD4 cells after COVID-19. Data came from immunoSEQ multiplex PCR; TCRdb stores just in-frame clones and leaves some out. The sample yields approximately 82,000 clones, 74% seen once. No antigen has been identified for these receptors. The specimen was CD4+ T cells from PBMCs cultured with HCoV-229E spike peptides, collected before COVID-19 vaccination. The receptors come from a human donor who received a COVID-19 vaccine. CDR3s include the opening cysteine and the closing phenylalanine or tryptophan. Each record gives: clone size, J gene, D gene, V gene, CDR3 protein, CDR3 DNA. The D gene is left open where the match is weak. Clone size is given for some rows only: seen once, a few or many times, or a class if the clone is expanded.

-	TRBJ2-5	-	TRBV11-1	CASSLGFETQYF	TGTGCCAGCAGCTTGGGGTTTGAGACCCAGTACTTC
-	TRBJ1-1	TRBD1	TRBV7-2	CASQIEGARVTEAFF	TGTGCCAGCCAAATTGAGGGGGCGCGCGTCACTGAAGCTTTCTTT
-	TRBJ2-1	TRBD1	TRBV5-1	CASRPGTGANEQFF	TGCGCCAGCCGGCCCGGGACAGGGGCCAATGAGCAGTTCTTC
-	TRBJ1-4	-	TRBV2	CASGLEQGRGEKLFF	TGTGCCAGCGGACTAGAACAGGGAAGAGGGGAAAAACTGTTTTTT
-	TRBJ1-6	TRBD1	TRBV28	CASSSVPGQGDSPLHF	TGTGCCAGCAGTTCAGTCCCGGGACAGGGGGATTCACCCCTCCACTTT
-	TRBJ1-5	-	TRBV7-8	CASSLAGLLGYSNQPQHF	TGTGCCAGCAGCTTAGCGGGTCTTCTGGGTTATAGCAATCAGCCCCAGCATTTT
once	TRBJ2-5	-	TRBV20-1	CSASQRTGGQETQYF	TGCAGTGCTAGTCAGAGGACCGGAGGCCAAGAGACCCAGTACTTC
-	TRBJ1-2	-	TRBV24-1	CATSDYSSHYGYTF	TGTGCCACCAGTGATTACAGTTCCCACTATGGCTACACCTTC
-	TRBJ2-5	TRBD1	TRBV18	CASSLGQEETQYF	TGTGCCAGCTCACTAGGACAGGAGGAGACCCAGTACTTC
-	TRBJ2-5	TRBD2	TRBV24-1	CATSAPSGGDQETQYF	TGTGCCACCAGTGCCCCTAGCGGGGGGGACCAAGAGACCCAGTACTTC
-	TRBJ1-2	TRBD1	TRBV2	CASSPGQGFLPNYGYTF	TGTGCCAGCAGTCCGGGACAGGGTTTTCTGCCCAACTATGGCTACACCTTC
once	TRBJ2-5	-	TRBV9	CASSEGRRGQETQYF	TGTGCCAGCAGCGAAGGACGGAGGGGCCAAGAGACCCAGTACTTC
-	TRBJ1-6	-	TRBV9	CASSVGPQPYNSPLHF	TGTGCCAGCAGCGTAGGCCCTCAGCCGTATAATTCACCCCTCCACTTT
once	TRBJ2-5	-	TRBV27	CASSLYYPMYQETQYF	TGTGCCAGCAGTTTATACTATCCCATGTACCAAGAGACCCAGTACTTC
few	TRBJ1-1	-	TRBV2	CASSGYRNTEAFF	TGTGCCAGCAGTGGTTACAGGAACACTGAAGCTTTCTTT
-	TRBJ2-3	TRBD1	TRBV5-1	CASSLVVITGDRIGNTQYF	TGCGCCAGCAGCTTGGTGGTTATCACGGGGGACAGGATTGGAAATACGCAGTATTTT
-	TRBJ2-2	-	TRBV7-9	CASSLGSNTGELFF	TGTGCCAGCAGCTTAGGTTCTAACACCGGGGAGCTGTTTTTT
-	TRBJ1-1	-	TRBV5-1	CASSGAGADTEAFF	TGCGCCAGCAGCGGGGCCGGGGCGGACACTGAAGCTTTCTTT
few	TRBJ1-2	TRBD1	TRBV29-1	CSVDGTGGDGYTF	TGCAGCGTTGACGGGACAGGGGGGGATGGCTACACCTTC
-	TRBJ2-5	-	TRBV7-2	CASSFKGEETQYF	TGTGCCAGCAGCTTTAAAGGGGAAGAGACCCAGTACTTC
-	TRBJ1-2	TRBD1	TRBV5-5	CASSLGTGGNYGYTF	TGTGCCAGCAGCCTTGGGACAGGGGGAAACTATGGCTACACCTTC
once	TRBJ1-1	-	TRBV29-1	CSELRVRNTEAFF	TGCAGCGAACTCAGGGTAAGAAACACTGAAGCTTTCTTT
-	TRBJ2-1	-	TRBV29-1	CSVGPALSYNEQFF	TGCAGCGTTGGACCAGCGCTCTCCTACAATGAGCAGTTCTTC